This T cell receptor (beta chain) was recorded in a study of T cells in Graves' hyperthyroidism and ophthalmopathy. Study in general: Peripheral blood was taken when the disease was first diagnosed, before any treatment began. Study-wide findings and caveats: The model anticipated ophthalmopathy a median around six months pre-onset.

Authors of the study amplified TCR beta CDR3 regions from RNA transcripts. A set of HTBI primers served as the primers for a first-round RT-PCR of the TCR CDR3. MiXCR, run by TCRdb on the multiplex PCR reads, gives a single entry per CDR3 protein. There are around 300,000 distinct CDR3 sequences in the sample; roughly 13% occur only once, and roughly 35% lies in the top ten. The germline V gene has CDR1 ENHRY and CDR2 SYGVKD. The CDR3 is 14 residues long. The V gene lost 3 bases and the J gene lost 6 bases, with 14 bases spanning the gap. Clinical symptoms, serum thyroxine, TRAb, thyroid ultrasound and orbital computed tomography informed diagnoses. Points on this clonotype: What it recognizes is unknown.

This clonotype was obtained from a woman in her forties with Graves' ophthalmopathy. Material: blood. This chain connects TRBV10-3 to TRBJ1-2, with no clear D. In DNA, the CDR3 is TGTGCCATCAGTGATTCGGGTAAGGACGATGGCTACACCTTC. Its translation is CAISDSGKDDGYTF.